This T cell receptor beta chain was identified in a study of identical twins. Study-level results: The authors drew conclusions from cross-sectional statistical analysis rather than following the same donors.

TCRdb re-called the 5' RACE reads with MiXCR, one entry per CDR3 protein. Of about 240,000 distinct CDR3 sequences in the sample, around 7.6% were seen once. This clonotype was picked up many times. Antigen: not known. Trimming removed 8 bases from V and 3 bases from J; junction bases left unmatched: 7. The CDR3 contains 14 residues. Germline-derived CDR1 and CDR2 are DFQATT and SNEGSKA (reference sequence). The data were also submitted as part of a second study, on yellow fever vaccine responses in identical twins.

The material sequenced was CD8+ T cells sorted from blood. The chain combines TRBV20-1 with TRBJ2-5; 12 bases agree with TRBD2. The clonotype originates from a woman younger than 30 in good health. In DNA form, the CDR3 reads TGCAGTACACGGACTAGCGGGACTAAAGAGACCCAGTACTTC. Amino acid sequence: CSTRTSGTKETQYF.